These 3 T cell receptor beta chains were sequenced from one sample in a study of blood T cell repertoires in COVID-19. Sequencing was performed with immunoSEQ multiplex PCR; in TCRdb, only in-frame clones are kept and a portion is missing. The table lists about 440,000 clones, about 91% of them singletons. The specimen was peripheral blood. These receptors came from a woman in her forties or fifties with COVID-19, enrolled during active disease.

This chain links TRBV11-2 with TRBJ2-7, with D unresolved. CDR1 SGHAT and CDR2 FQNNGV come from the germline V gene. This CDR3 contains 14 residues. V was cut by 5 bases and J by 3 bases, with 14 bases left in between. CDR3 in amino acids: CASSPTDTYYEQYF. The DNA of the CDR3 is TGTGCCAGCAGCCCGACCGACACTTACTACGAGCAGTACTTC.

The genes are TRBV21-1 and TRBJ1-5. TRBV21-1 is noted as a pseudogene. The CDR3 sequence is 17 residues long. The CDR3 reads CASSRERRLLGNQPQHF. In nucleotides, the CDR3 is TGTGCCAGCAGCCGAGAAAGGAGACTACTTGGCAATCAGCCCCAGCATTTT.

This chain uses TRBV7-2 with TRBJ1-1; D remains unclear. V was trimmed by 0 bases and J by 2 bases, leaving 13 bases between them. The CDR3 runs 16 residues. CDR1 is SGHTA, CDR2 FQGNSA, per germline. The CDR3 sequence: CASSLASGIPNTEAFF. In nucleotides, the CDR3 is TGTGCCAGCAGCTTAGCGTCCGGGATTCCAAACACTGAAGCTTTCTTT. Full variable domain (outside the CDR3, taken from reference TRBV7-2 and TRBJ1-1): GAGVSQSPSNKVTEKGKDVELRCDPISGHTALYWYRQSLGQGLEFLIYFQGNSAPDKSGLPSDRFSAERTGGSVSTLTIQRTQQEDSAVYLCASSLASGIPNTEAFFGQGTRLTVV.